The 9 T cell receptor beta chains presented below share a single source sample, sequenced in a study of CD8 T cells in Susac syndrome. The RNA input was about 0.5 to 1 ug, and it was reverse transcribed with random hexamers. TCRdb itself ran the immunoSEQ multiplex PCR reads through MiXCR, one entry per CDR3 protein. This sample has 120,000 or so distinct CDR3 sequences, with 90% to 95% found just once. Sample: CD8+ T cells from PBMCs. The receptors were sampled from a human donor with Susac syndrome.

The genes are TRBV28 and TRBJ2-5; 8 nucleotides agree with TRBD1. Looked up from germline, CDR1 is MDHEN and CDR2 is SYDVKM. V lost 2 bases and J lost 2; bases outside the gene matches: 10. This CDR3 spans 17 amino acids. CDR3 in DNA: TGTGCCAGCAGTTTAGACAGGGGAGGAAGAGGACAAGAGACCCAGTACTTC. This encodes CASSLDRGGRGQETQYF. Variable domain in full (rest from reference TRBV28 and TRBJ2-5): DVKVTQSSRYLVKRTGEKVFLECVQDMDHENMFWYRQDPGLGLRLIYFSYDVKMKEKGDIPEGYSVSREKKERFSLILESASTNQTSMYLCASSLDRGGRGQETQYFGPGTRLLVL.

The V gene is TRBV6-1, the J gene TRBJ2-5; possibly TRBD1 for D (6 bases). The germline gives CDR1 MNHNS, CDR2 SASEGT. V dropped 2 bases and J dropped 2 bases, with 9 bases sitting between them. This CDR3 has 14 amino acids. This chain's CDR3 is CASSEYGQQETQYF. The CDR3 bases are TGTGCCAGCAGTGAATACGGACAGCAAGAGACCCAGTACTTC.

J is TRBJ2-3 and V is TRBV9; D ambiguous. The CDR3 spans 14 residues. V lost 0 bases, J lost 6 bases, and 11 bases lay in between. The V gene's germline CDR1 is SGDLS and CDR2 YYNGEE. CDR3 region: CASSVGSGLDTQYF. CDR3 coding DNA: TGTGCCAGCAGCGTAGGTTCCGGGTTGGATACGCAGTATTTT.

The genes are TRBV20-1 and TRBJ2-2, with 8 bases that match TRBD2. Per the germline V gene, CDR1 is DFQATT and CDR2 is SNEGSKA (reference sequence). V shed 0 bases and J 1 base; nucleotides not matched to a gene: 4. The CDR3 spans 16 residues. This CDR3 is CSARDHSGVNTGELFF. Written as DNA, the CDR3 is TGCAGTGCTAGAGACCATAGCGGGGTGAACACCGGGGAGCTGTTTTTT.

The rearrangement uses TRBV19 and TRBJ2-7, with D uncertain. V gave up 4 bases and J gave up 3 bases, with 13 bases separating them. The CDR3 covers 14 residues. CDR1 is LNHDA and CDR2 is SQIVND in the germline V gene (reference sequence). CDR3 bases: TGTGCCAGTAGTACCGCCTCAGGCCACTACGAGCAGTACTTC. This encodes CASSTASGHYEQYF.

The rearrangement uses TRBV20-1 and TRBJ2-7; D gene unclear. This CDR3 is 12 amino acids long. The V end was cut by 6 bases, the J end by 5 bases, with 14 bases between. Germline V lookup: CDR1 DFQATT, CDR2 SNEGSKA (reference sequence). CDR3 amino acids: CSAGSSIHEQYF. CDR3 nucleotides: TGCAGTGCCGGGTCAAGCATCCACGAGCAGTACTTC.

The rearrangement links TRBV20-1 to TRBJ2-5, with D possibly being TRBD2 (5 bases). The V end was cut by 1 base, the J end by 1 base, with 13 bases between. This CDR3 comprises 15 residues. CDR1 and CDR2 (germline): DFQATT, SNEGSKA (reference sequence). DNA of the CDR3: TGCAGTGCTAGAGTGGGCCCGGGGAGCCAAGAGACCCAGTACTTC. Amino acid sequence: CSARVGPGSQETQYF.

The chain employs TRBV6-5 and TRBJ1-6; D call uncertain. From germline, CDR1 is MNHEY and CDR2 SVGAGI. Trimming stripped 0 bases from V and 7 bases from J, with 1 base between. CDR3 length equals 12 residues. CDR3 DNA: TGTGCCAGCAGTTACTCGAATTCACCCCTCCACTTT. It encodes CASSYSNSPLHF.

The rearrangement links TRBV3-1 to TRBJ1-1; no firm D call. CDR1 and CDR2 (germline): LGHDT, YNNKEL (reference sequence). This CDR3 has 14 amino acids. Trimming took off 0 bases at V and 3 bases at J, with 8 bases between the two ends. The CDR3 loop is CASSQDRQDTEAFF. The CDR3 DNA reads TGTGCCAGCAGCCAAGATCGACAAGACACTGAAGCTTTCTTT. Looking up the rest from reference TRBV3-1 and TRBJ1-1 gives the full variable domain: DTAVSQTPKYLVTQMGNDKSIKCEQNLGHDTMYWYKQDSKKFLKIMFSYNNKELIINETVPNRFSPKSPDKAHLNLHINSLELGDSAVYFCASSQDRQDTEAFFGQGTRLTVV.